One and the same sample provided the 2 T cell receptor beta chains below, sequenced in a study of regulatory T cells in long-lasting Graves disease. To make TCR beta libraries, researchers used iRepertoire HTBI primers and Arm-PCR of CDR3 regions. MiXCR, applied by TCRdb to the multiplex PCR reads, yields one record per CDR3 protein. Of about 460,000 distinct CDR3 sequences listed, about 15% are singletons. Indicated time point: newly diagnosed GD, antithyroid drugs for less than 3 months. PBMC-extracted RNA yielded the TCR library. This same sample was also taken into another study, of T cells in Graves' hyperthyroidism and ophthalmopathy.

This material consisted of peripheral blood mononuclear cells (PBMCs), taken at new diagnosis, from a patient treated with antithyroid drugs. Receptor source: a woman in her fifties or sixties with Graves disease.

There are a few counts of this clonotype. This CDR3 reads CASSRQGAQTGELFF. The CDR3 DNA reads TGTGCCAGCAGCCGACAGGGGGCGCAGACCGGGGAGCTGTTTTTT. The chain joins TRBV2 to TRBJ2-2; 10 bases agree with TRBD1. Germline V gene lookup returns CDR1 SNHLY and CDR2 FYNNEI. V was clipped by 6 bases and J by 5 bases; unmatched bases: 6. The CDR3 covers 15 residues.

This clonotype has ten or more counts. The chain combines TRBV24-1 with TRBJ1-1; tentative D call: TRBD1 (6 bases). Between the trimmed V and J ends, which lost 3 bases and 4 bases, there was a span of 14 bases. The CDR3 is made up of 15 amino acids. Germline V lookup: CDR1 KGHDR, CDR2 SFDVKD. The CDR3 sequence is CATSDTRGGPTEAFF. The CDR3 region has the DNA TGTGCCACCAGTGATACTCGGGGGGGGCCCACTGAAGCTTTCTTT.